This T cell receptor (beta chain) was observed in a study of blood T cell repertoires in COVID-19. Study at large: The study drew acute and convalescent COVID-19 samples from the United States, Italy and Spain. T cells, B-cell-depleted T cells, or PBMCs supplied cDNA or gDNA.

CDR1 and CDR2 from the germline V gene are SGHDT and YYEEEE. This CDR3 comprises 18 residues. The ends were cut back, 0 bases at V and 0 bases at J, with 18 bases in the middle. In the authors' methods: Reference gene primers were amplified, and this amplification served to estimate nucleated cell counts. Sequencing was performed with immunoSEQ multiplex PCR; in TCRdb, only in-frame clones are kept and a portion is missing. D and trimming come from the DNA, and the V and J calls and clone size come from that table. The table has around 93,000 clones, about four fifths seen once. This clone showed up just a few times.

The sequence was obtained from a man older than 75 with acute or convalescent COVID-19. The sample comprised peripheral blood. The chain joins TRBV5-6 to TRBJ1-1; TRBD1 is a possible D gene (6 bases). CDR3 bases: TGTGCCAGCAGCTTGGCCCGAGGACAGCGCACAATGAACACTGAAGCTTTCTTT. It specifies CASSLARGQRTMNTEAFF.